This T cell receptor beta chain comes out of a study of technical replicates of blood from a handful of donors. Method: immunoSEQ multiplex PCR; TCRdb's copy keeps in-frame clones and lacks some. This sample has around 79,000 clones; 85% to 95% occur once, and the top ten carry around 0.4%. Losses at the gene ends were 2 bases for V and 7 bases for J; bases not matched to a gene: 1. In germline, CDR1 is MDHEN, CDR2 SYDVKM. The CDR3 runs 13 residues. The clonotype was recovered from a human donor in good health. The specimen sequenced was T cells isolated from PBMCs. The V gene is TRBV28, the J gene TRBJ1-2; 10 nucleotides match TRBD1. The CDR3 is CASSLGTGVGYTF. DNA of the CDR3: TGTGCCAGCAGTTTAGGGACAGGGGTTGGCTACACCTTC.